This TCR beta chain was observed in a study of technical replicates of blood from a handful of donors. Between the trimmed V and J ends, which lost 3 bases and 5 bases, there was a span of 16 bases. Germline CDR1 is MNHNS and CDR2 is SASEGT. This CDR3 has 15 residues. Some clones are missing from TCRdb's copy, which holds only in-frame ones; the method was immunoSEQ multiplex PCR. Altogether tens of thousands of clones are present, approximately 95% being singletons, with the ten largest covering under 0.3%. This clone was counted once. The origin of this receptor is a human donor in good health. The chain couples TRBV6-1 to TRBJ1-2; possibly TRBD1 for D (6 bases). Sequencing was performed on T cells isolated from PBMCs. The CDR3 coding sequence is TGTGCCAGCAGTGAGGGGCTATCGACAGGATATGGCTACACCTTC. It is translated as CASSEGLSTGYGYTF.